This T cell receptor beta chain was obtained from a study of pediatric ulcerative colitis. During colonoscopy, one to two rectal pinch biopsies were collected. Between the trimmed V and J ends, which lost 1 base and 3 bases, there was a span of 7 bases. Germline lookup yields CDR1 SGHNT and CDR2 YENEEA. The CDR3 spans 15 residues. Sequenced by immunoSEQ multiplex PCR; TCRdb stores in-frame clones only, minus some. The sample has fewer than 25,000 clones; about three quarters are singletons. The rearrangement uses TRBV11-3 and TRBJ2-6; D unclear. The sequencing input was gut tissue. The receptor's source is a boy between 5 and 17 years old with severe ulcerative colitis. This chain's CDR3 is CASSLGGVGANVLTF. The DNA of the CDR3 is TGTGCCAGCAGCTTAGGTGGCGTTGGGGCCAACGTCCTGACTTTC.